This T cell receptor (beta chain) is drawn from a study of a mutant IDH1 vaccine in newly diagnosed glioma. Time point reported: week 5, during vaccination. In the vaccine, a single dose held 300 ug of the mutant IDH1 20-mer peptide, along with topical imiquimod. The data were produced by immunoSEQ multiplex PCR, yet TCRdb's version contains in-frame clones alone and is incomplete. This table holds 35,000 or so clones, roughly four fifths found once. Of note for this clone: What it binds is unknown.

The CDR3 extends over 20 amino acids. V was clipped by 2 bases and J by 0 bases; unmatched bases: 11. Germline V CDR1 and CDR2: MNHNS, SASEGT. The sequence came from a man aged 25-45 years with glioma. The sequences come from PBMCs, collected from a glioma patient whose treatment included an IDH1 peptide vaccine. The rearrangement uses TRBV6-1 and TRBJ1-3, with 12 nucleotides matching TRBD1. For the CDR3, the DNA is TGTGCCAGCAGTGAAAAGAAGGGACAGGGGGCTAATAGCTCTGGAAACACCATATATTTT. This sequence encodes CASSEKKGQGANSSGNTIYF.